This TCR beta chain was captured by sequencing in a study of CD8+ T cells in alopecia areata. General study results and limits: In scalp, tofacitinib significantly decreased clonality and expanded CD8+ clones among the top 100.

Details on this clone: Antigen unknown.

Treatment denoted: oral pan-JAK inhibitor, 5-10 mg twice daily. In each case, RNA was isolated and then reverse transcribed into cDNA as the sequencing template. Clones were read by immunoSEQ multiplex PCR, and TCRdb kept only the in-frame ones, dropping some. The sample comprises approximately 280,000 clones, about 62% of which are singletons, and more than 1.5% rests with the top ten. CDR1 SGHRS and CDR2 YFSETQ come from the germline V gene. The CDR3 sequence is 16 residues long. The junction had 12 bases not matched to a gene; V was cut back by 3 bases and J by 6 bases. The source material was CD4+ T cells sorted from blood, sampled at week 24, from a patient treated with tofacitinib. J is TRBJ2-1 and V is TRBV5-1; 7 positions agree with TRBD2. This clonotype originated in a human donor with alopecia areata. The CDR3 sequence: CASSSIMPPGGNEQFF. The CDR3 nucleotides read TGCGCCAGCAGCTCCATCATGCCCCCGGGGGGCAATGAGCAGTTCTTC.